These T cell receptor beta chains were read from a single sample in a study of naive CD8 T cells in extremely preterm neonates. Here immunoSEQ multiplex PCR was the method, and the copy in TCRdb shows in-frame clones only, minus some. The data show roughly 5,500 clones, with approximately 97% seen just once and about 0.69% held by the top ten. The sequenced sample consisted of naive CD8+ T cells from blood. All receptors come from a human donor in good health. Both conserved end residues are part of each CDR3. The order of the fields is clone size, D gene, J gene, V gene, CDR3 protein, CDR3 DNA. D genes are given only for firm matches. Rows may omit the clone size; those that give it use once, few, many or a size class.

.,.,TRBJ1-1,TRBV27,CASSLGEDTEAFF,TGTGCCAGCAGTTTAGGGGAGGACACTGAAGCTTTCTTT
.,.,TRBJ1-2,TRBV28,CASSFSSRSYGYTF,TGTGCCAGCAGTTTTAGTTCGAGGAGCTATGGCTACACCTTC
.,TRBD2,TRBJ2-3,TRBV7-2,CASSFWLAGGLDTQYF,TGTGCCAGCAGCTTCTGGCTGGCGGGGGGGTTAGATACGCAGTATTTT
.,TRBD2,TRBJ2-2,TRBV7-6,CASSLVPSGVNGELFF,TGTGCCAGCAGCCTGGTGCCTAGCGGGGTCAACGGGGAGCTGTTTTTT
.,.,TRBJ1-5,TRBV12-1,CASSSWLRTESQPQHF,TGTGCCAGCAGCTCGTGGCTAAGGACAGAAAGTCAGCCCCAGCATTTT
once,.,TRBJ2-1,TRBV19,CASSTDYYYNEQFF,TGTGCCAGTAGTACGGATTACTACTACAATGAGCAGTTCTTC
.,TRBD2,TRBJ2-1,TRBV5-1,CASSLRGQTSFNEQFF,TGCGCCAGCAGCTTGCGAGGCCAGACTAGCTTCAATGAGCAGTTCTTC
.,.,TRBJ1-3,TRBV4-3,CASSPSFWRSGGNTIYF,TGCGCCAGCAGCCCCAGCTTTTGGAGAAGCGGGGGAAACACCATATATTTT
.,.,TRBJ1-2,TRBV6-5,CASKRQLGLNYGYTF,TGTGCCAGCAAGAGGCAGTTAGGACTTAACTATGGCTACACCTTC
.,.,TRBJ1-2,TRBV19,CASTVGRDTSPYGYTF,TGTGCCAGTACCGTTGGCAGGGATACCTCTCCGTATGGCTACACCTTC
.,.,TRBJ2-1,TRBV13,CASSKPGLSNEQFF,TGTGCCAGCAGCAAACCGGGACTCTCCAATGAGCAGTTCTTC
.,.,TRBJ1-3,TRBV6-5,CASSFRGMGNTIYF,TGTGCCAGCAGTTTCAGGGGCATGGGAAACACCATATATTTT
.,TRBD1,TRBJ2-1,TRBV7-2,CASSLFPTGGDEQFF,TGTGCCAGCAGCTTATTCCCGACAGGGGGCGATGAGCAGTTCTTC
.,.,TRBJ2-2,TRBV7-9,CASSLGSPNTGELFF,TGTGCCAGCAGCTTAGGCAGTCCGAACACCGGGGAGCTGTTTTTT
.,TRBD1,TRBJ1-2,TRBV7-9,CASSLSAGQAPYGYTF,TGTGCCAGCAGCCTATCGGCGGGACAGGCACCTTATGGCTACACCTTC
.,.,TRBJ2-3,TRBV9,CASSSRQLDTQYF,TGTGCCAGCAGCAGCCGACAGTTAGATACGCAGTATTTT
.,.,TRBJ2-1,TRBV4-3,CASSQLAGAEGNEQFF,TGCGCCAGCAGCCAATTGGCAGGTGCCGAGGGCAATGAGCAGTTCTTC
few,TRBD2,TRBJ2-7,TRBV4-3,CASSHDTGLAAEQYF,TGCGCCAGCAGCCACGACACCGGACTAGCGGCTGAGCAGTACTTC
.,TRBD1,TRBJ2-7,TRBV4-3,CASSQIWDRVYEQYF,TGCGCCAGCAGCCAAATTTGGGACAGGGTCTACGAGCAGTACTTC
.,TRBD1,TRBJ2-4,TRBV2,CASSERDRNIQYF,TGTGCCAGCAGTGAAAGGGACAGAAACATTCAGTACTTC
.,.,TRBJ1-5,TRBV4-3,CASSQVQGYNQPQHF,TGCGCCAGCAGCCAAGTGCAGGGGTACAATCAGCCCCAGCATTTT
.,TRBD1,TRBJ1-4,TRBV5-1,CASSLGDRGLNEKLFF,TGCGCCAGCAGCTTGGGGGACAGGGGGCTCAATGAAAAACTGTTTTTT
.,TRBD1,TRBJ1-3,TRBV5-1,CASSPTGTARNTIYF,TGCGCCAGCAGCCCAACGGGGACAGCACGAAACACCATATATTTT
.,.,TRBJ2-5,TRBV6-5,CASSYSIRGETQYF,TGTGCCAGCAGTTACTCCATCAGGGGCGAGACCCAGTACTTC